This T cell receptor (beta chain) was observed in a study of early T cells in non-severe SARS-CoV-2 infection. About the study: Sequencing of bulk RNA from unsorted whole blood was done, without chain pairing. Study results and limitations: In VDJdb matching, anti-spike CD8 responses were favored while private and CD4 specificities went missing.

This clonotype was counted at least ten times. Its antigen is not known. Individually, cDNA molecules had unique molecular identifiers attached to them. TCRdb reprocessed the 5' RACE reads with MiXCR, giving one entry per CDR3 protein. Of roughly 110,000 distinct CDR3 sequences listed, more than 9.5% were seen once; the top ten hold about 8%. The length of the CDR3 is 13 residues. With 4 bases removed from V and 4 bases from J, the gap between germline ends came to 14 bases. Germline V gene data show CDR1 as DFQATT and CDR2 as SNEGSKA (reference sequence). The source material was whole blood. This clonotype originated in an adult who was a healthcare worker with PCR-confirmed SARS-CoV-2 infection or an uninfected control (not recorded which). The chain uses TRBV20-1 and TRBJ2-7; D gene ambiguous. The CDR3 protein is CSATVTPFYEQYF. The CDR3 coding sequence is TGCAGTGCTACCGTGACTCCCTTTTACGAGCAGTACTTC.